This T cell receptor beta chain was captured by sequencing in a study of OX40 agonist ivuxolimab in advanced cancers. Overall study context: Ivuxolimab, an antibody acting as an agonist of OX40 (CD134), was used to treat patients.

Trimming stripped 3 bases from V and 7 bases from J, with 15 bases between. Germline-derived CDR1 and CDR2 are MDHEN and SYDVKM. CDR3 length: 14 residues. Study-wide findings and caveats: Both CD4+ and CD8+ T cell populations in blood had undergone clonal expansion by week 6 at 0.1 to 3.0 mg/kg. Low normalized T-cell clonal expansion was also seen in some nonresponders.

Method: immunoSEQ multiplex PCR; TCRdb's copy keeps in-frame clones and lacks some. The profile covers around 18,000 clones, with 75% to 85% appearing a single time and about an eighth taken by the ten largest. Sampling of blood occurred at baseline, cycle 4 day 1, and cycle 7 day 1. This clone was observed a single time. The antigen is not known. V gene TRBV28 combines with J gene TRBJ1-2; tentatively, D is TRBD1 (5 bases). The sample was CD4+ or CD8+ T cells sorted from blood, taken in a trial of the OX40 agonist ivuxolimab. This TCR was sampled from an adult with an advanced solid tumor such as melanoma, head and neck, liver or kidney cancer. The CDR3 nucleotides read TGTGCCAGCAGTTTGGGCAGGGCGTTGGGTGGCTACACCTTC. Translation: CASSLGRALGGYTF.